This paragraph covers one TCR beta chain sequence. Its antigen is not known. Per germline, CDR1 LGHNA and CDR2 YNFKEQ. This CDR3 region has 15 residues. With 4 bases removed from V and 4 bases from J, the gap between germline ends came to 14 bases. This sample was taken from a study of cytomegalovirus exposure and HLA in healthy donors. PCR involved 60 Vbeta and 13 Jbeta primers. The assay was immunoSEQ multiplex PCR, and TCRdb's table has in-frame clones only and misses some. The repertoire has about 230,000 clones, around 89% of them found once; the top ten carry less than 1.2%. Broader study findings: HLA alleles showed associations with 15,000 to 20,000 TCR beta sequences in a later analysis, at a 0.05 false discovery rate.

This chain joins TRBV4-2 and TRBJ2-4; tentatively, D is TRBD1 (6 bases). Sequenced input: PBMCs. The receptor's source is a woman in her late teens or twenties in good health and CMV-seronegative. The CDR3 here is CASSPQSGQKNIQYF. Here the CDR3 DNA reads TGTGCCAGCAGCCCGCAAAGCGGACAGAAAAACATTCAGTACTTC.